This entry lists 11 T cell receptor beta chains sequenced from one sample in a study of STAT5B mutations in CD4+ large granular lymphocyte leukemia. Here immunoSEQ multiplex PCR was the method, and the copy in TCRdb shows in-frame clones only, minus some. The sample consists of fewer than 50,000 clones, about 80% of them appearing once. Sequencing was performed on CD4+ T cells from blood buffy coats. The receptors derive from a human donor in good health.

The chain couples TRBV19 to TRBJ2-5; D perhaps matches TRBD2 (5 bases). Germline V gene lookup returns CDR1 LNHDA and CDR2 SQIVND (reference sequence). The V end was cut by 2 bases, the J end by 2 bases, with 9 bases between. This CDR3 contains 14 residues. The chain's CDR3 is CASSIRRNQETQYF. The CDR3 DNA is TGTGCCAGTAGTATACGGAGGAATCAAGAGACCCAGTACTTC.

This chain links TRBV12-5 with TRBJ2-5; no definite D call. Trimming pared 5 bases from V and 5 bases from J, leaving 12 bases between. Germline lookup yields CDR1 LGHNT and CDR2 FRNRAP. The CDR3 totals 13 residues. The chain's CDR3 is CASGPESAETQYF. Here the CDR3 DNA reads TGTGCTAGTGGTCCCGAGTCCGCCGAGACCCAGTACTTC.

This clone was seen just once. V usage is TRBV6-1 and J usage is TRBJ2-7, with 10 bases aligning to TRBD1. V was clipped by 3 bases and J by 0 bases; unmatched bases: 5. The CDR3 has 16 residues. The germline V gene encodes CDR1 MNHNS and CDR2 SASEGT. The CDR3 loop reads CASSDQRTGGSYEQYF. The CDR3 nucleotides read TGTGCCAGCAGTGACCAAAGGACAGGGGGCTCCTACGAGCAGTACTTC.

This clone was detected only a few times. V gene TRBV29-1 combines with J gene TRBJ2-7, with 7 bases aligning to TRBD1. The CDR3 sequence is 12 residues long. The ends lost 7 bases at V and 2 bases at J; junction bases unmatched: 5. CDR1 SQVTM and CDR2 ANQGSEA come from the germline V gene. CDR3 loop: CSAPTGTYEQYF. CDR3 DNA: TGCAGCGCTCCGACAGGGACCTACGAGCAGTACTTC.

The J gene is TRBJ2-1, the V gene TRBV7-3, with TRBD1 identical over 7 bases. Unmatched junction bases numbered 9, after V lost 5 bases and J lost 5 bases. Germline CDR1 SGHTA, CDR2 FQGTGA. This CDR3 contains 15 residues. The CDR3 nucleotides read TGTGCCAGCAGCCAAGGACAGGTCAGGAACAATGAGCAGTTCTTC. Residues: CASSQGQVRNNEQFF.

The chain recombines TRBV19 with TRBJ2-6; TRBD1 matches 8 bases. From germline, CDR1 is LNHDA and CDR2 SQIVND (reference sequence). Trimming cost V 5 bases and J 1 base; bases outside gene matches: 7. This CDR3 has 17 residues. The CDR3 is CASSSGQGPSGANVLTF. CDR3 in DNA: TGTGCCAGTAGTTCCGGACAGGGCCCTTCTGGGGCCAACGTCCTGACTTTC. The whole variable domain, remainder taken from reference TRBV19 and TRBJ2-6, is DGGITQSPKYLFRKEGQNVTLSCEQNLNHDAMYWYRQDPGQGLRLIYYSQIVNDFQKGDIAEGYSVSREKKESFPLTVTSAQKNPTAFYLCASSSGQGPSGANVLTFGAGSRLTVL.

This chain links TRBV18 with TRBJ2-7; D is unclear. This CDR3 has 13 amino acids. V gave up 0 bases and J gave up 5 bases, with 8 bases separating them. CDR1 is KGHSH and CDR2 is LQKENI in the germline V gene. The CDR3 sequence is CASSPPNLDEQYF. The CDR3 coding sequence is TGTGCCAGCTCACCACCGAATCTGGACGAGCAGTACTTC.

J is TRBJ2-4 and V is TRBV5-1; 10 nucleotides match TRBD1. The germline V gene has CDR1 SGHRS and CDR2 YFSETQ. The CDR3 has 14 amino acids. The junction had 2 bases not matched to a gene; V was cut back by 0 bases and J by 8 bases. CDR3 nucleotide sequence: TGCGCCAGCAGCTTGGGGGACAGGGGTGACATTCAGTACTTC. Translation: CASSLGDRGDIQYF.

The V call is TRBV21-1, the J call TRBJ1-6. TRBV21-1 is described as a pseudogene. This CDR3 comprises 14 residues. CDR3 DNA sequence: TGTGCCAGCGGGGGGGCTCTCCTTAATTCACCCCTCCACTTT. It specifies CASGGALLNSPLHF.

The chain is built from TRBV5-1 and TRBJ2-1; D may be TRBD2 (5 bases). Between the trimmed V and J ends, which lost 0 bases and 4 bases, there was a span of 11 bases. This CDR3 is 15 amino acids long. Germline values: CDR1 SGHRS, CDR2 YFSETQ. Here the CDR3 reads CASSLGGSHYNEQFF. The CDR3 nucleotides read TGCGCCAGCAGCTTGGGAGGGAGTCATTACAATGAGCAGTTCTTC.

The chain combines TRBV2 with TRBJ1-5; D not certain. Germline V gene data show CDR1 as SNHLY and CDR2 as FYNNEI. The CDR3 is 14 amino acids. V lost 4 bases to trimming and J lost 4 bases, with 11 bases between them. CDR3 protein: CASSAGVGNQPQHF. The CDR3 DNA reads as TGTGCCAGCAGTGCTGGGGTGGGTAATCAGCCCCAGCATTTT.